One TCR beta chain is described in this entry. Treatment meaning: oral pan-JAK inhibitor, 5-10 mg twice daily. The CDR3 loop spans 15 amino acids. Germline V gene sequence: CDR1 SGHRS, CDR2 YFSETQ. V was trimmed by 4 bases and J by 5 bases, leaving 17 bases between them. The data were obtained in a study of CD8+ T cells in alopecia areata. The wider study: The drug, oral tofacitinib, was given to treated patients at 5 to 10 mg twice daily.

cDNA serving as the sequencing template came from extracted, reverse transcribed RNA. Clones were read by immunoSEQ multiplex PCR, and TCRdb kept only the in-frame ones, dropping some. The sample records roughly 190,000 clones, 50% to 70% being singletons. Sequencing was performed on CD4+ T cells sorted from blood, taken around week 50, from a patient treated with tofacitinib. The source is a human donor with alopecia areata. The chain recombines TRBV5-1 with TRBJ2-3; TRBD2 is a possible D gene (5 bases). CDR3 sequence (DNA): TGCGCCAGCAGCCCGGGGAAGACCGTAGGAGATACGCAGTATTTT. Its protein product is CASSPGKTVGDTQYF.